This TCR beta chain was documented in a study of T cell responses to AZD1222 COVID-19 vaccine. The V gene lost 4 bases and the J gene lost 12 bases, with 18 bases spanning the gap. Germline CDR1 SGHAT, CDR2 FQNNGV. This CDR3 region has 14 residues. Notes on the study in general: Spike-wide vaccine-associated CD4 TCRs dominated at 160-218 and 743-854.

To note about this clone: Its specificity is not known.

Data came from immunoSEQ multiplex PCR; TCRdb stores just in-frame clones and leaves some out. The sample holds 150,000 to 200,000 clones, more than 85% seen once. The sequence came from an adult who received the AZD1222 COVID-19 vaccine. Source: peripheral blood, taken 28 days after the second AZD1222 dose. This sequence joins TRBV11-2 and TRBJ1-4; D is undetermined. CDR3 in DNA: TGTGCCAGCAGCTCTGGGCCCGTGGGTGGGGAACTGTTTTTT. Translation gives CASSSGPVGGELFF.